These 20 T cell receptor beta chains were all obtained from the same sample, sequenced in a study of blood T cells in healthy people across ages. Next came a second PCR, run for about 6 to 11 cycles, which used a sample-barcoded 5' primer along with a J-beta primer mix. TCRdb analysed the 5' RACE reads with MiXCR anew, one entry per CDR3 protein. Of 1.5 million to 2 million distinct CDR3 sequences listed, approximately 30% are singletons. Sequencing was done on a sample of blood. The receptors were gathered from a woman in her 30s in good health.

Notes on this clonotype: A much larger clone differs by one base, so this may be a read error. The chain recombines TRBV7-2 with TRBJ1-2; 7 bases are shared with TRBD1. V trimming: 1 base; J trimming: 8 bases; junction bases outside the gene matches: 10. The CDR3 sequence is 15 residues long. Germline V gives CDR1 SGHTA, CDR2 FQGNSA. The CDR3: CASSLVGRQGVGYTF. DNA for the CDR3: TGTGCCAGCAGCTTAGTGGGTCGGCAGGGGGTCGGCTACACCTTC.

This clonotype was seen ten or more times. The chain uses TRBV15 and TRBJ2-5; D unresolved. Trimming took off 0 bases at V and 5 bases at J, with 13 bases between the two ends. CDR1 is LNHNV and CDR2 is YYDKDF in the germline V gene (reference sequence). This CDR3 is built from 15 residues. CDR3 bases: TGTGCCACCAGCAGAGAACCCAGGTCGGGTGAGACCCAGTACTTC. This gives the protein CATSREPRSGETQYF.

This clonotype was seen more than once but under ten times. This CDR3 reads CASSTTRGSSSYNEQYF. As DNA, the CDR3 is TGTGCCAGCAGCACAACCCGGGGGTCGAGCTCCTACAATGAGCAGTACTTC. The rearrangement joins TRBV7-9 to TRBJ2-7, with a possible D match to TRBD2 (6 bases). The CDR3 has 17 residues. Trimming left V 5 bases short and J 7 bases short, with 27 bases between. Germline loops: CDR1 SEHNR, CDR2 FQNEAQ (reference sequence).

V gene TRBV20-1 combines with J gene TRBJ2-2, with D hard to call. Looked up from germline, CDR1 is DFQATT and CDR2 is SNEGSKA (reference sequence). This CDR3 region has 12 residues. V was clipped by 6 bases and J by 4 bases, with 9 bases between them. CDR3 sequence: CSALKSTGELFF. The CDR3 nucleotides read TGCAGTGCACTCAAAAGCACCGGGGAGCTGTTTTTT.

The table lists this clonotype with a few counts. This rearrangement joins TRBV12-3 or TRBV12-4 to TRBJ2-5, with D unclear. V gave up 4 bases and J gave up 7 bases, with 13 bases separating them. This CDR3 spans 13 amino acids. In DNA form, the CDR3 reads TGTGCCAGCAGTTCACCTGACGCTGGGACCCAGTACTTC. Protein product: CASSSPDAGTQYF.

The chain is built from TRBV7-2 and TRBJ2-1, with TRBD2 matching over 8 bases. V dropped 1 base and J dropped 4; count of bases not matched to a gene: 12. Germline loops: CDR1 SGHTA, CDR2 FQGNSA. CDR3 length: 18 amino acids. CDR3 sequence: CASSLEGTSGRHYNEQFF. The CDR3 nucleotides are TGTGCCAGCAGCTTAGAGGGGACTAGTGGGAGACATTACAATGAGCAGTTCTTC.

This clonotype was picked up a small number of times. The V gene is TRBV29-1, the J gene TRBJ2-1; the match to TRBD1 covers 9 bases. Germline V gives CDR1 SQVTM, CDR2 ANQGSEA. Germline trimming cut 7 bases from V and 6 bases from J; bases unmatched to any gene: 10. There are 14 residues in the CDR3. CDR3 DNA: TGCAGCGGAGAAGCGGGACAGGGTCTCAATGAGCAGTTCTTC. Translated: CSGEAGQGLNEQFF.

The chain recombines TRBV11-2 with TRBJ2-3; a weak D match, TRBD2 (5 bases). V dropped 2 bases and J dropped 4 bases, with 13 bases sitting between them. Germline CDR1 reads SGHAT; CDR2 reads FQNNGV. The CDR3 consists of 15 residues. The DNA for the CDR3 is TGTGCCAGCAGCTTAAATGTGGGAGTCGCAGATACGCAGTATTTT. It yields the protein CASSLNVGVADTQYF.

As to this clonotype: In this CDR3 the conserved last residue, phenylalanine or tryptophan, is missing, so a read error is likely. This chain joins TRBV3-1 and TRBJ2-5; D tentatively fits TRBD1 or TRBD2 (5 bases each). The DNA matches TRBJ2-7 better at its end, which makes the J call doubtful. This CDR3 region has 15 residues. Germline V gives CDR1 LGHDT, CDR2 YNNKEL (reference sequence). The CDR3: CASSHLERGPLEQYL. In DNA form, the CDR3 reads TGTGCCAGCAGCCACTTGGAGAGGGGCCCCCTCGAGCAGTACTTA.

This clonotype showed up many times. The chain recombines TRBV20-1 with TRBJ2-1; D is unresolved. CDR3 size: 11 residues. Germline V gene sequence: CDR1 DFQATT, CDR2 SNEGSKA (reference sequence). V shed 0 bases and J shed 10 bases, with 7 bases lying between them. The CDR3 here is CSAREKSEQFF. The CDR3 DNA sequence: TGCAGTGCTAGAGAAAAGAGCGAGCAGTTCTTC.

This clonotype was detected only once. It may be a read error: a sequence one base away is much more abundant. The genes are TRBV28 and TRBJ2-5; D is perhaps TRBD2 (5 bases). The CDR3 is 13 residues long. Germline loops: CDR1 MDHEN, CDR2 SYDVKM. The CDR3 loop reads CTSSRGDQETQYF. The DNA for the CDR3 is TGTACCAGCAGTCGGGGAGACCAAGAGACCCAGTACTTC.

Many counts were recorded for this clonotype. This chain links TRBV7-9 with TRBJ2-5, with D unresolved. Germline-derived CDR1 and CDR2 are SEHNR and FQNEAQ (reference sequence). V lost 1 base to trimming and J lost 1 base, with 10 bases between them. The length of the CDR3 is 15 residues. The CDR3 region has the DNA TGTGCCAGCAGCTTAGAAGTCGCTACCCAAGAGACCCAGTACTTC. Protein sequence: CASSLEVATQETQYF. Together with reference TRBV7-9 and TRBJ2-5, the CDR3 gives the full variable domain: DTGVSQNPRHKITKRGQNVTFRCDPISEHNRLYWYRQTLGQGPEFLTYFQNEAQLEKSRLLSDRFSAERPKGSFSTLEIQRTEQGDSAMYLCASSLEVATQETQYFGPGTRLLVL.

A single count supports this clonotype. Given a much more abundant clone one base away, this may be a read error. This chain joins TRBV6-5 and TRBJ2-3; TRBD2 aligns across 12 bases. Germline values: CDR1 MNHEY, CDR2 SVGAGI. The CDR3 is 16 amino acids. CDR3 loop: CASSSGLAGRADTRYF. The CDR3 nucleotides are TGTGCCAGCAGTTCTGGACTAGCGGGACGCGCAGATACGCGGTATTTT.

The chain uses TRBV10-3 and TRBJ1-5; D gene uncertain. The V gene lost 7 bases and the J gene lost 6 bases, with 13 bases spanning the gap. The germline CDR1 and CDR2 sequences are ENHRY and SYGVKD. The CDR3 contains 13 residues. CDR3 in amino acids: CAITSSEGQPQHF. CDR3 coding DNA: TGTGCCATCACCTCGTCGGAGGGTCAGCCCCAGCATTTT.

In regard to this clonotype: This clone may be a read error of a much larger clone one base away. This chain joins TRBV5-6 and TRBJ2-1, with 9 bases fitting TRBD2. The CDR3 consists of 16 residues. Germline lookup yields CDR1 SGHDT and CDR2 YYEEEE. CDR3 DNA: TGTGCCAGCAGCTCCTGGCTAGCGGGAACCTACAGTGAGCAGTTCTTC. This codes for CASSSWLAGTYSEQFF.

V and J are TRBV18 and TRBJ2-1; 12 bases agree with TRBD1. V lost 3 bases and J lost 9; bases outside the gene matches: 9. CDR1 KGHSH and CDR2 LQKENI come from the germline V gene. The CDR3 loop spans 16 amino acids. The CDR3, as DNA: TGTGCCAGCTCACCGTACCGGGACAGGGGGCTGAGTGAGCAGTTCTTC. Protein sequence: CASSPYRDRGLSEQFF. Full variable domain (missing parts from reference TRBV18 and TRBJ2-1): NAGVMQNPRHLVRRRGQEARLRCSPMKGHSHVYWYRQLPEEGLKFMVYLQKENIIDESGMPKERFSAEFPKEGPSILRIQQVVRGDSAAYFCASSPYRDRGLSEQFFGPGTRLTVL.

V is TRBV7-2 and J is TRBJ2-1; tentatively, D is TRBD2 (6 bases). Trimming pared 5 bases from V and 5 bases from J, leaving 25 bases between. Germline CDR1 reads SGHTA; CDR2 reads FQGNSA. The CDR3 has 18 residues. CDR3 protein: CASSPSSGLPERDNEQFF. DNA for the CDR3: TGTGCCAGCAGCCCCTCATCGGGACTCCCGGAGAGGGACAATGAGCAGTTCTTC. The variable domain in full, with the rest retrieved from reference TRBV7-2 and TRBJ2-1, is GAGVSQSPSNKVTEKGKDVELRCDPISGHTALYWYRQSLGQGLEFLIYFQGNSAPDKSGLPSDRFSAERTGGSVSTLTIQRTQQEDSAVYLCASSPSSGLPERDNEQFFGPGTRLTVL.

CDR3 loop: CASNPLGQGYSSTDTQYF. Here the CDR3 DNA reads TGTGCCAGCAACCCTTTGGGACAGGGCTATTCTAGCACAGATACGCAGTATTTT. J is TRBJ2-3 and V is TRBV7-9, with TRBD1 matching 9 bases. This CDR3 contains 18 residues. Trimming cost V 7 bases and J 0 bases; bases outside gene matches: 14. Germline V CDR1 and CDR2: SEHNR, FQNEAQ (reference sequence). The variable domain in full, with the rest retrieved from reference TRBV7-9 and TRBJ2-3, is DTGVSQNPRHKITKRGQNVTFRCDPISEHNRLYWYRQTLGQGPEFLTYFQNEAQLEKSRLLSDRFSAERPKGSFSTLEIQRTEQGDSAMYLCASNPLGQGYSSTDTQYFGPGTRLTVL.

In its sample, this clonotype was seen once. The chain is built from TRBV4-3 and TRBJ2-1, with 11 positions matching TRBD2. CDR3 length: 15 amino acids. J was trimmed by 5 bases and V by 7 bases; bases with no gene match: 7. Germline loops: CDR1 LGHNA, CDR2 YSLEER. CDR3 in amino acids: CASTSGTSGHNEQFF. The CDR3 DNA reads as TGCGCCAGCACCTCCGGGACTAGCGGCCACAATGAGCAGTTCTTC.

This clonotype was seen only a few times. The rearrangement joins TRBV7-6 to TRBJ2-7, with 8 positions matching TRBD1. CDR1 and CDR2 (germline): SGHVS, FNYEAQ. V shed 5 bases and J 5 bases; nucleotides not matched to a gene: 8. The CDR3 sequence is 14 residues long. This chain's CDR3 is CASSPRDRLHEQYF. The CDR3 nucleotides read TGTGCCAGCAGCCCCCGGGACAGGCTCCACGAGCAGTACTTC.